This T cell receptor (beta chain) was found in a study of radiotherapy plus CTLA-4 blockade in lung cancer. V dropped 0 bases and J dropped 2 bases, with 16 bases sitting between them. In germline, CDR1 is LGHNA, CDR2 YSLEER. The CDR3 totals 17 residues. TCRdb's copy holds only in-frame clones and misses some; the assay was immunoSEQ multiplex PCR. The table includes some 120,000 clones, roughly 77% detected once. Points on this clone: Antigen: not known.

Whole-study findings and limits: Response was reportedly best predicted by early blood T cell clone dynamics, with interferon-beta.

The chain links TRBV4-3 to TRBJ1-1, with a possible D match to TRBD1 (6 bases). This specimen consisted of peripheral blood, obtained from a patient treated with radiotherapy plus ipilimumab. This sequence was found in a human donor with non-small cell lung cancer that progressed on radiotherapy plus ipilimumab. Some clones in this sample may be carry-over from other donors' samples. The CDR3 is CASSQDNRVGGNTEAFF. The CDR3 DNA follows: TGCGCCAGCAGCCAAGATAACAGGGTGGGGGGAAACACTGAAGCTTTCTTT.